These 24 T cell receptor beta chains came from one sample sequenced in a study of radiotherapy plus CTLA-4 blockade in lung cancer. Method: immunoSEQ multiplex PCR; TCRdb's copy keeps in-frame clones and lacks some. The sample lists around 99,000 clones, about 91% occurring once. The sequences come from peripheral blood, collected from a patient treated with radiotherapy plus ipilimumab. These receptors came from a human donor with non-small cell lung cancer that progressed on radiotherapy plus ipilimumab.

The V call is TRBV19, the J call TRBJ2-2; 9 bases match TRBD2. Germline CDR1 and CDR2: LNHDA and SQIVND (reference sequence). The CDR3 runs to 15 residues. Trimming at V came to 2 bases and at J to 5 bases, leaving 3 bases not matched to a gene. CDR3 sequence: CASSINSGSTGELFF. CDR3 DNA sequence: TGTGCCAGTAGTATAAATAGCGGGAGTACCGGGGAGCTGTTTTTT.

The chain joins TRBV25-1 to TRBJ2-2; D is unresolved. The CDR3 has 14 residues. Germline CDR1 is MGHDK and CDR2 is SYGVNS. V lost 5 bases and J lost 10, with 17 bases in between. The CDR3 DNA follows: TGTGCCAGCAGTTCAGCCGGCTCCGTTGTGGAGCTGTTTTTT. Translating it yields CASSSAGSVVELFF.

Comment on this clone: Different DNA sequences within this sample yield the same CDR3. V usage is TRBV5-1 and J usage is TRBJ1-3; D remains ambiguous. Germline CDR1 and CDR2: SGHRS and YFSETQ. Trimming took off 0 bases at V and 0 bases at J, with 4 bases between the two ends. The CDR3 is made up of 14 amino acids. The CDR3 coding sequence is TGCGCCAGCAGCTTGGGGAGCTCTGGAAACACCATATATTTT. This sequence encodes CASSLGSSGNTIYF.

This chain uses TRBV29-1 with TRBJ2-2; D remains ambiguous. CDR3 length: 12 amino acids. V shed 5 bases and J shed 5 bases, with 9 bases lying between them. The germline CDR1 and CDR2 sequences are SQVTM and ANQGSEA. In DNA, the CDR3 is TGCAGCGTTCTAATTGGAACCGGGGAGCTGTTTTTT. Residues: CSVLIGTGELFF.

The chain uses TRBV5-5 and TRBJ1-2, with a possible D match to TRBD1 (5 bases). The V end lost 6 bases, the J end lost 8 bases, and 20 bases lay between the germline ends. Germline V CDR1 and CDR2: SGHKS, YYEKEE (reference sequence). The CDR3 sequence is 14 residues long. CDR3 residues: CASTHRQIGRGYTF. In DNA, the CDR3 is TGTGCCAGCACCCACCGACAGATTGGGCGCGGCTACACCTTC.

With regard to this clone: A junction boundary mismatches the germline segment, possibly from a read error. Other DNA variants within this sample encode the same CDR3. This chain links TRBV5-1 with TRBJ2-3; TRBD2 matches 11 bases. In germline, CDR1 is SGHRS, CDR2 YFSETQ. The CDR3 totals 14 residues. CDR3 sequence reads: CASRTSGRLDTQYF. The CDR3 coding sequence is TGCGCCAGCAGAACTAGCGGGAGATTAGATACGCAGTATTTC.

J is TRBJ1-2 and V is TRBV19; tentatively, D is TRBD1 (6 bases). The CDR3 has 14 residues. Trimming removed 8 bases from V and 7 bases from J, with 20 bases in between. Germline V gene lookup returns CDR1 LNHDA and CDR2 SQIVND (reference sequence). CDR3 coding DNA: TGTGCCAGTGGGGTAGGGGGGGCAACGGCTGGCTACACCTTC. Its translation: CASGVGGATAGYTF.

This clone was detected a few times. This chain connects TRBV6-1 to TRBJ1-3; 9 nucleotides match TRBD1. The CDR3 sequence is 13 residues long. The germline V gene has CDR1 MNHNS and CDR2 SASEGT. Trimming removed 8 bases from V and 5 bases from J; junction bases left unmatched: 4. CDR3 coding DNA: TGTGCCAGCCGAGGGACAGGGAGAAACACCATATATTTT. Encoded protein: CASRGTGRNTIYF.

The CDR3 here is CASTPSEGYGYTF. DNA of the CDR3: TGTGCCAGTACCCCTTCGGAGGGGTATGGCTACACCTTC. This sequence joins TRBV19 and TRBJ1-2, with D perhaps matching TRBD1 (5 bases). Trimming removed 7 bases at V and 5 bases at J, with 14 bases between. This CDR3 region has 13 residues. Per germline, CDR1 LNHDA and CDR2 SQIVND (reference sequence).

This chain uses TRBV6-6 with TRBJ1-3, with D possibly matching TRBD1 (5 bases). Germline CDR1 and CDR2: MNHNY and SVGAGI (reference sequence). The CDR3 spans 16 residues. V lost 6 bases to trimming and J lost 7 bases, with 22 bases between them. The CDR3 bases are TGTGCCAGCAGCCAAACCCGCGGGGCGTCGGAGAACACCATATATTTT. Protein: CASSQTRGASENTIYF.

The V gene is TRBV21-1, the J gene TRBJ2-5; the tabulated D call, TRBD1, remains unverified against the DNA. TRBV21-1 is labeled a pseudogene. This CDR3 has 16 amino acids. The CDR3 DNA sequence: TGTGCCAGCACTACCCTGGGGGACAGAGTTGGGGAGACCCAGTACTTC. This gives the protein CASTTLGDRVGETQYF.

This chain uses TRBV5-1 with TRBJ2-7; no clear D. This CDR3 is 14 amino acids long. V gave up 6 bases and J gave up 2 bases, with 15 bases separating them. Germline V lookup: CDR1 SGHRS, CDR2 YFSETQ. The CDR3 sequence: CASTTDHGAYEQYF. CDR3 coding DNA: TGCGCCAGCACTACAGATCATGGGGCCTACGAGCAGTACTTC.

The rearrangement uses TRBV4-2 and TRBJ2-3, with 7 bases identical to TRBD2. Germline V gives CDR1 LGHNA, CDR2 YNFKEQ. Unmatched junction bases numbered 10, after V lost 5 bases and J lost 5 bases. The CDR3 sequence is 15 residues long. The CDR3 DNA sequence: TGTGCCAGCAGCGTTCGCGCGGGAGAATTAGATACGCAGTATTTT. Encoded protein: CASSVRAGELDTQYF.

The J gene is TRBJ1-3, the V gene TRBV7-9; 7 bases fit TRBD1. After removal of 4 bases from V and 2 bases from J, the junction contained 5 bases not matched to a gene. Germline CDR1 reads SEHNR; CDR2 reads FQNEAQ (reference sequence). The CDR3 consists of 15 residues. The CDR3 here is CASSSGQNPGNTIYF. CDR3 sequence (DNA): TGTGCCAGCAGCTCGGGACAGAACCCTGGAAACACCATATATTTT.

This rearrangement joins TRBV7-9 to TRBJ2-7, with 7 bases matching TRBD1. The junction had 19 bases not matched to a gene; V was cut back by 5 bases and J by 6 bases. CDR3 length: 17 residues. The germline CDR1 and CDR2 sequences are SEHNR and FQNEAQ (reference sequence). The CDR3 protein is CASSRYGERGRSGEQYF. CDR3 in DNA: TGTGCCAGCAGCAGATACGGAGAGAGGGGGCGGTCCGGCGAGCAGTACTTC.

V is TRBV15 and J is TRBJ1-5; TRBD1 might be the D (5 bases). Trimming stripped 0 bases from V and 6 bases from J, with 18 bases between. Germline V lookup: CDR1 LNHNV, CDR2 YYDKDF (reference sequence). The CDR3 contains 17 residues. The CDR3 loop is CATSRDLWPNQGQPQHF. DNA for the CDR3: TGTGCCACCAGCAGAGATCTTTGGCCCAACCAGGGTCAGCCCCAGCATTTT.

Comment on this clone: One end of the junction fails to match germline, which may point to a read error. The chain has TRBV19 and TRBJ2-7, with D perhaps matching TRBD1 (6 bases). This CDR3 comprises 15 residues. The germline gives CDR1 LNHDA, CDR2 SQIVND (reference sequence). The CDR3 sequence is CASSIRAGESYKQYF. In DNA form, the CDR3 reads TGTGCCAGTAGTATTCGGGCAGGGGAATCCTACAAGCAGTACTTC.

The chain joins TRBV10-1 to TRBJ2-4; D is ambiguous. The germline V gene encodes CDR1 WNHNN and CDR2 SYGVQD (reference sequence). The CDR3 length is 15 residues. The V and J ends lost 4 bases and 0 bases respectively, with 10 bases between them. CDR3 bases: TGCGCCAGCAGTGCGGGCGGAGTAGCCAAAAACATTCAGTACTTC. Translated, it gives CASSAGGVAKNIQYF.

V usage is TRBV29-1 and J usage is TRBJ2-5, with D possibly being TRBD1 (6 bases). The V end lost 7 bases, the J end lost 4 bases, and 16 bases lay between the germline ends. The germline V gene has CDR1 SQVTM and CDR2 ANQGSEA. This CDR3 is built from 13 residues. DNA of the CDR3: TGCAGCGGTACCCCGGGACACGGAGAGACCCAGTACTTC. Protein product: CSGTPGHGETQYF.

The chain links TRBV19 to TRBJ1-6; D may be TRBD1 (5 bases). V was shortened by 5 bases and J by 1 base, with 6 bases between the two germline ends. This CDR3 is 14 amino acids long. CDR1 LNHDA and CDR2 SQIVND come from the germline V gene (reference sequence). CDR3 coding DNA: TGTGCCAGTAGTGGGGGGTCCTATAATTCACCCCTCCACTTT. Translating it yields CASSGGSYNSPLHF.

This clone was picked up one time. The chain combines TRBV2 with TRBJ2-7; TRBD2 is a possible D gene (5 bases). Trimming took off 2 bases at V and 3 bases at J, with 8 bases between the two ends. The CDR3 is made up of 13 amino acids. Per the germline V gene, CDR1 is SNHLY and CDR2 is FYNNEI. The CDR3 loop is CASSERGLYEQYF. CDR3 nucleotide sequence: TGTGCCAGCAGTGAAAGAGGACTCTACGAGCAGTACTTC.

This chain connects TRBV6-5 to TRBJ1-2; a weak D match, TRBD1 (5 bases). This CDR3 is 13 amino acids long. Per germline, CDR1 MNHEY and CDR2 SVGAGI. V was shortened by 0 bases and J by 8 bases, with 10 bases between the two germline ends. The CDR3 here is CASSYSWGQGYTF. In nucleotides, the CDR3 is TGTGCCAGCAGTTACTCGTGGGGCCAGGGCTACACCTTC.

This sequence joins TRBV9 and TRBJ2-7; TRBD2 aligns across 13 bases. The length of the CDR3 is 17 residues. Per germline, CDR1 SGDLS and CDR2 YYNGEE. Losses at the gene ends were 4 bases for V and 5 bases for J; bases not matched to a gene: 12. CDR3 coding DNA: TGTGCCAGCAGCTTAGGCCATCGGACTAGCGGGAGCGACGAGCAGTACTTC. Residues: CASSLGHRTSGSDEQYF.

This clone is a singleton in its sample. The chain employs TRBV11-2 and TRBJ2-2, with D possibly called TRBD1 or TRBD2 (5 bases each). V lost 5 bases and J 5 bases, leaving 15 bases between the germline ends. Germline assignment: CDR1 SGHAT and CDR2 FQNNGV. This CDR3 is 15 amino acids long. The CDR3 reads CASSLGTGWTGELFF. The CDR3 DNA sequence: TGTGCCAGCAGCCTGGGGACGGGCTGGACCGGGGAGCTGTTTTTT.